The 25 T cell receptor beta chains below were found in one sample sequenced in a study of neurological immune-mediated disorders. TCRdb reprocessed the 5' RACE reads via MiXCR and lists one record per CDR3 protein. The table has about 46,000 distinct CDR3 sequences, under 2% seen once. Material: PBMCs. Receptors originate from a woman aged 40 to 49 with multiple sclerosis.

This clonotype has a handful of counts. A much larger clone sits a single nucleotide away, making a read error possible. The conserved phenylalanine or tryptophan normally closing the CDR3 is absent here, so this likely arose from a read error. This chain links TRBV29-1 with TRBJ2-3; D tentatively reads TRBD1 or TRBD2 (5 bases each). The CDR3 loop spans 13 amino acids. V lost 7 bases, J lost 0 bases, and 11 bases lay in between. CDR1 and CDR2 from the germline V gene are SQVTM and ANQGSEA. The DNA for the CDR3 is TGCAGCGGGGTCCGGGACAGCACAGATACGCAGTATATT. Its translation: CSGVRDSTDTQYI.

This clonotype was picked up many times. This chain links TRBV7-3 with TRBJ2-3, with a tentative D call TRBD2 (6 bases). The CDR3 is made up of 17 amino acids. Looked up from germline, CDR1 is SGHTA and CDR2 is FQGTGA. V lost 2 bases and J lost 3, with 18 bases in between. The CDR3 nucleotides are TGTGCCAGCAGCTTAGGCCGCGGGGACGGGCGGACAGATACGCAGTATTTT. Translated, it gives CASSLGRGDGRTDTQYF.

Ten or more counts support this clonotype. The chain links TRBV24-1 to TRBJ1-1; D possibly corresponds to TRBD1 (5 bases). The CDR3 contains 13 residues. Germline CDR1 reads KGHDR; CDR2 reads SFDVKD. V lost 7 bases and J 3 bases, leaving 11 bases between the germline ends. CDR3 protein: CATRLRGDTEAFF. Here the CDR3 DNA reads TGTGCCACCAGACTTCGGGGGGACACTGAAGCTTTCTTT.

This clonotype has at least ten counts. The V gene is TRBV20-1, the J gene TRBJ2-2, with 13 positions matching TRBD2. Germline V gene data show CDR1 as DFQATT and CDR2 as SNEGSKA (reference sequence). CDR3 length equals 16 residues. V lost 6 bases and J lost 2; bases outside the gene matches: 6. Here the CDR3 DNA reads TGCAGTGCAAGGACTAGCGGGGGCAAAAACACCGGGGAGCTGTTTTTT. It encodes CSARTSGGKNTGELFF.

The table lists this clonotype with many counts. This chain uses TRBV4-1 with TRBJ1-5; D is ambiguous. The CDR3 extends over 16 amino acids. The germline gives CDR1 MGHRA, CDR2 YSYEKL. Trimming left V 0 bases short and J 9 bases short, with 18 bases between. The CDR3 coding sequence is TGCGCCAGCAGCCAAGAGAGCCGTACTAACTTGGGGCCCCAGCATTTT. This sequence encodes CASSQESRTNLGPQHF.

This clonotype was seen repeatedly, ten times or more. The conserved phenylalanine or tryptophan is not found at the CDR3 terminus, so this likely reflects a read error. The chain is built from TRBV12-3 or TRBV12-4 and TRBJ1-2; TRBD1 agrees at 7 bases. V lost 6 bases and J lost 3; bases outside the gene matches: 10. The CDR3 runs to 15 residues. CDR3 DNA sequence: TGTGCCAGCAGATCAGACAGGGTTTATGACTATGGCTACACCTGC. This codes for CASRSDRVYDYGYTC.

In its sample, this clonotype was seen many times. The V call is TRBV3-1, the J call TRBJ1-1; the match to TRBD1 covers 8 bases. The CDR3 sequence is 15 residues long. The V segment lost 1 base and the J segment 1 base; nucleotides outside the gene matches: 2. The germline gives CDR1 LGHDT, CDR2 YNNKEL (reference sequence). CDR3 sequence: CASSQGGTGNTEAFF. CDR3 in DNA: TGTGCCAGCAGCCAAGGAGGGACAGGGAACACTGAAGCTTTCTTT.

This clonotype was observed many times. The chain carries TRBV20-1 and TRBJ2-3; the match to TRBD2 covers 12 bases. V lost 1 base, J lost 5 bases, and 7 bases stayed unmatched. Germline CDR1 reads DFQATT; CDR2 reads SNEGSKA (reference sequence). This CDR3 has 16 residues. CDR3: CSARGRTSGEIDTQYF. Written as DNA, the CDR3 is TGCAGTGCTAGAGGCCGGACTAGCGGGGAGATAGATACGCAGTATTTT.

In nucleotides, the CDR3 is TGTGCCAGCAGTTCGACAGGGGGACACAATGAGCAGTTCTTC. The encoded protein is CASSSTGGHNEQFF. The chain has TRBV12-3 or TRBV12-4 and TRBJ2-1, with 9 positions matching TRBD1. The length of the CDR3 is 14 residues. The V and J ends lost 4 bases and 5 bases, in that order; junction bases with no gene match: 3.

This clonotype was detected ten times or more. V usage is TRBV10-3 and J usage is TRBJ2-3, with 11 bases fitting TRBD2. The CDR3 spans 17 residues. The J segment lost 5 bases and the V segment lost 0 bases, leaving 7 bases of the junction unmatched. Germline CDR1 and CDR2: ENHRY and SYGVKD. CDR3 sequence: CAISESLAGGPIDTQYF. The CDR3 nucleotides read TGTGCCATCAGTGAGTCGTTAGCGGGGGGGCCTATAGATACGCAGTATTTT.

This clonotype was recorded many times. J is TRBJ1-1 and V is TRBV27; maybe TRBD1 (5 bases). Germline assignment: CDR1 MNHEY and CDR2 SMNVEV (reference sequence). The length of the CDR3 is 15 residues. With 4 bases removed from V and 2 bases from J, the gap between germline ends came to 14 bases. CDR3 region: CASSSPDRSNTEAFF. CDR3 nucleotide sequence: TGTGCCAGCAGTTCCCCCGACAGATCCAACACTGAAGCTTTCTTT.

This clonotype was detected many times. The chain recombines TRBV5-5 with TRBJ1-5; a possible D gene is TRBD1 (5 bases). Trimming removed 5 bases from V and 4 bases from J, with 16 bases in between. The CDR3 has 15 amino acids. Germline V gene data show CDR1 as SGHKS and CDR2 as YYEKEE (reference sequence). The CDR3 is CASSFTGGNNQPQHF. The CDR3, as DNA: TGTGCCAGCAGTTTCACGGGGGGGAATAATCAGCCCCAGCATTTT. The full variable domain, completed using reference TRBV5-5 and TRBJ1-5, is DAGVTQSPTHLIKTRGQQVTLRCSPISGHKSVSWYQQVLGQGPQFIFQYYEKEERGRGNFPDRFSARQFPNYSSELNVNALLLGDSALYLCASSFTGGNNQPQHFGDGTRLSIL.

In its sample, this clonotype was seen many times. The chain combines TRBV29-1 with TRBJ2-3, with TRBD1 matching 11 bases. V lost 6 bases, J lost 6 bases, and 8 bases stayed unmatched. Germline loops: CDR1 SQVTM, CDR2 ANQGSEA. The CDR3 is 14 residues long. Here the CDR3 reads CSVAGTGGMDTQYF. In DNA form, the CDR3 reads TGCAGCGTCGCCGGGACAGGGGGTATGGATACGCAGTATTTT.

This clonotype occurred many times. This chain uses TRBV5-1 with TRBJ1-2; 12 positions agree with TRBD1. Looked up from germline, CDR1 is SGHRS and CDR2 is YFSETQ. The CDR3 length is 15 residues. The junction had 3 bases not matched to a gene; V was cut back by 0 bases and J by 6 bases. The CDR3, as DNA: TGCGCCAGCAGCTTGGGGGACAGGGGGCTCGATGGCTACACCTTC. It encodes CASSLGDRGLDGYTF.

This clonotype appeared many times. Its ends do not fully match the called genes, so a read error is possible. The CDR3, as DNA: TGTGTCAGCAGCTTAGGATCAAGAAGTGGCACAGATACGCAGTATTTT. It translates to CVSSLGSRSGTDTQYF. This rearrangement joins TRBV7-9 to TRBJ2-3; D gene ambiguous. CDR1 is SEHNR and CDR2 is FQNEAQ in the germline V gene (reference sequence). The CDR3 sequence is 16 residues long.

There are many counts of this clonotype. V and J are TRBV5-1 and TRBJ2-3; D gene ambiguous. Germline values: CDR1 SGHRS, CDR2 YFSETQ. This CDR3 region has 14 residues. V was trimmed by 0 bases and J by 5 bases, leaving 10 bases between them. The CDR3 sequence is CASSLGSTGDTQYF. DNA of the CDR3: TGCGCCAGCAGCTTGGGGTCCACCGGAGATACGCAGTATTTT.

This clonotype was detected ten times or more. This chain joins TRBV7-8 and TRBJ1-4; 7 bases match TRBD1. This CDR3 contains 15 residues. Germline CDR1 and CDR2: SGHVS and FQNEAQ. J gave up 4 bases and V 4 bases, and 6 bases lay outside the gene matches. The chain's CDR3 is CASSSGQAYNEKLFF. The CDR3, as DNA: TGTGCCAGCAGCTCAGGACAGGCCTATAATGAAAAACTGTTTTTT.

V gene TRBV20-1 combines with J gene TRBJ2-3; TRBD2 agrees at 7 bases. Unmatched junction bases numbered 9, after V lost 6 bases and J lost 3 bases. The CDR3 is 14 residues long. Germline CDR1 reads DFQATT; CDR2 reads SNEGSKA (reference sequence). The CDR3: CSALPASGTDTQYF. Written as DNA, the CDR3 is TGCAGTGCCCTCCCGGCTAGCGGAACAGATACGCAGTATTTT.

At least ten counts were recorded for this clonotype. The chain employs TRBV29-1 and TRBJ1-2; 9 positions match TRBD1. After removal of 5 bases from V and 5 bases from J, the junction contained 6 bases not matched to a gene. This CDR3 is 13 amino acids long. Germline V CDR1 and CDR2: SQVTM, ANQGSEA. The CDR3 coding sequence is TGCAGCGTTACACCACAGGGGGCGTATGGCTACACCTTC. Amino acid sequence: CSVTPQGAYGYTF.

The DNA of the CDR3 is TGTGCCATCAGTGAGTCTTACAGGGGACACTATGGCTACACCTTC. It specifies CAISESYRGHYGYTF. The chain joins TRBV10-3 to TRBJ1-2; 7 bases are a match to TRBD1. Germline V gene sequence: CDR1 ENHRY, CDR2 SYGVKD. V lost 0 bases and J lost 3; bases outside the gene matches: 4. CDR3 length: 15 amino acids.

This clonotype was observed many times. CDR3 in DNA: TGCGCCAGCAGCTTGGGGACAGGGGGCGGCGACGAGCAGTACTTC. As protein: CASSLGTGGGDEQYF. The chain recombines TRBV5-1 with TRBJ2-7; TRBD1 matches 11 bases. CDR1 and CDR2 (germline): SGHRS, YFSETQ. There are 15 residues in the CDR3. The V segment lost 0 bases and the J segment 5 bases; nucleotides outside the gene matches: 4.

This clonotype was detected ten times or more. The V call is TRBV20-1, the J call TRBJ2-1; 8 bases line up with TRBD1. The CDR3 length is 13 residues. Germline V CDR1 and CDR2: DFQATT, SNEGSKA (reference sequence). CDR3 coding DNA: TGCAGCCTCAGGGGGCGTCCAAACAATGAGCAGTTCTTC. Protein: CSLRGRPNNEQFF.

This clonotype was detected ten times or more. The DNA for the CDR3 is TGCAGTGCTAGAGATCCCGGGGGGCCACCAGATACGCAGTATTTT. It encodes CSARDPGGPPDTQYF. The chain combines TRBV20-1 with TRBJ2-3; tentative D call: TRBD2 (7 bases). V was pared by 0 bases and J by 4 bases, with 14 bases between. The CDR3 spans 15 residues. Germline V lookup: CDR1 DFQATT, CDR2 SNEGSKA (reference sequence).

In its sample, this clonotype was seen many times. The chain is built from TRBV9 and TRBJ1-1; D is ambiguous. The V end lost 4 bases, the J end lost 0 bases, and 16 bases lay between the germline ends. Germline CDR1 and CDR2: SGDLS and YYNGEE. The CDR3 extends over 16 amino acids. CDR3 in DNA: TGTGCCAGCAGCCCAGAGGTCCCGGAGTTGAACACTGAAGCTTTCTTT. Translation gives CASSPEVPELNTEAFF.

This clonotype was counted a few times. This may come from a read error, since a much larger clone is one base off. This sequence joins TRBV20-1 and TRBJ1-1; no clear D gene. Trimming shortened V by 3 bases and J by 3 bases, and 14 bases separated the two germline ends. Per the germline V gene, CDR1 is DFQATT and CDR2 is SNEGSKA (reference sequence). The CDR3 length is 14 residues. In DNA, the CDR3 is TGCAGTGCTAGCCCGGGAAAGGGCTACACTGAAGCTTTCTTT. Protein product: CSASPGKGYTEAFF.